This TCR beta chain is from a study of shared clonotypes between healthy human individuals. Sorted-subset replicate PCRs used about 200 ng DNA, some 33,000 T cell genomes. Assay used: immunoSEQ multiplex PCR; TCRdb lists only in-frame clones, some missing. Of over a million clones in the sample, around three quarters are singletons; the top ten hold more than 0.45%. V was clipped by 0 bases and J by 4 bases, with 12 bases between them. The CDR3 has 15 residues. Germline CDR1 is LGHNA and CDR2 is YSLEER. A split of CD4+ cells into CD45RA+ naive and CD45RA-negative memory subsets was performed. This TCR derives from a man aged 18 to 30 in good health. Some clones in this sample may be carry-over from other donors' samples. The chain couples TRBV4-3 to TRBJ1-2; tentative D call: TRBD1 (5 bases). Sequencing input: memory CD4+ T cells from PBMCs. Regarding subset: CD45RA-negative fraction. Here the CDR3 DNA reads TGCGCCAGCAGCCAAGATCTCCCAGGGAGCTATGGCTACACCTTC. This sequence encodes CASSQDLPGSYGYTF.